The clone carrying this T cell receptor (beta chain) was seen many times. The antigen remains undetermined. The sample comes from a study of response to subunit inactivated influenza vaccine. TCRdb re-called the RT-PCR reads through MiXCR, storing one row per CDR3 protein. The sample shows roughly 700,000 distinct CDR3 sequences, approximately 14% of them seen only once. CDR3 size: 12 residues. Trimming stripped 4 bases from V and 0 bases from J, with 4 bases between. The germline V gene has CDR1 SGHRS and CDR2 YFSETQ. Study results and caveats: Every seasonal influenza vaccination brings in few new T cells, the authors suggested.

This specimen was PBMCs from blood, taken roughly 15 days before vaccination. V gene TRBV5-1 combines with J gene TRBJ2-5; unclear D gene. This TCR was sampled from a man in his fifties or sixties who received an inactivated influenza vaccine. CDR3 amino acids: CASSSNQETQYF. The CDR3 nucleotides read TGCGCCAGCAGCAGCAACCAAGAGACCCAGTACTTC.